The 30 T cell receptor beta chains listed next were all sequenced from one sample in a study of T cells after yellow fever vaccination (dated by TCRdb to the late 2010s). Interpreted using the paper, the treatment or condition label stands for: live attenuated yellow fever vaccine strain. Library preparation employed 5' RACE. Sequenced on an Illumina HiSeq 2500. The public reads were run again by TCRdb, first through fastp at Q25 and then through MiXCR, and only productive beta chains were kept. For every CDR3 protein sequence, its rows merge into one entry that carries the most common genes and DNA. For this sample there are around 500,000 distinct CDR3 sequences; 20% to 25% appear just once. The top ten hold less than 20% of the sample. The sequencing here drew on PBMCs, taken roughly 20 days after the first yellow fever vaccination. These receptors were obtained from a man in his late teens or twenties who received the YFV17D yellow fever vaccine.

The V gene is TRBV20-1, the J gene TRBJ2-7; 8 nucleotides align to TRBD1. In germline, CDR1 is DFQATT, CDR2 SNEGSKA (reference sequence). The junction had 8 bases not matched to a gene; V was cut back by 2 bases and J by 5 bases. There are 14 residues in the CDR3. CDR3 coding DNA: TGCAGTGCTAGATCCGGGACAGGCTCTAACGAGCAGTACTTC. This translates into CSARSGTGSNEQYF.

The V and J genes are TRBV20-1 and TRBJ1-6; D ambiguous. V was trimmed by 1 base and J by 1 base, leaving 11 bases between them. This CDR3 comprises 16 residues. The germline V gene has CDR1 DFQATT and CDR2 SNEGSKA (reference sequence). For the CDR3, the DNA is TGCAGTGCTAGAGCTGGCTTCGAGTCCTATAATTCACCCCTCCACTTT. This codes for CSARAGFESYNSPLHF.

This sequence joins TRBV15 and TRBJ2-1; 11 bases align to TRBD2. CDR3 length equals 15 residues. The ends lost 5 bases at V and 6 bases at J; junction bases unmatched: 6. Germline V gene lookup returns CDR1 LNHNV and CDR2 YYDKDF (reference sequence). CDR3 sequence reads: CATSYIAGGPNEQFF. Here the CDR3 DNA reads TGTGCCACCAGCTACATAGCGGGGGGGCCCAATGAGCAGTTCTTC.

The chain joins TRBV6-5 to TRBJ2-2; D gene unclear. The CDR3 covers 13 residues. With 2 bases removed from V and 5 bases from J, the gap between germline ends came to 6 bases. Germline assignment: CDR1 MNHEY and CDR2 SVGAGI. The CDR3 DNA is TGTGCCAGCAGTTACGTGTATACCGGGGAGCTGTTTTTT. Translation gives CASSYVYTGELFF.

The chain uses TRBV6-5 and TRBJ2-7; D could derive from TRBD1 or TRBD2 (6 bases each). This CDR3 contains 14 residues. V was trimmed by 0 bases and J by 6 bases, leaving 12 bases between them. Germline V gives CDR1 MNHEY, CDR2 SVGAGI. The CDR3 here is CASSYSNGGSEQYV. In DNA form, the CDR3 reads TGTGCCAGCAGTTACTCGAACGGGGGCTCCGAGCAGTACGTC.

Only a few counts were recorded for this clonotype. V gene TRBV3-1 combines with J gene TRBJ1-2; D gene ambiguous. Germline values: CDR1 LGHDT, CDR2 YNNKEL (reference sequence). There are 13 residues in the CDR3. V lost 4 bases and J 7 bases, leaving 13 bases between the germline ends. The CDR3 DNA follows: TGTGCCAGCAGCCGAGGGCCGGCGGGTGGCTACACCTTC. It codes for CASSRGPAGGYTF.

This chain links TRBV29-1 with TRBJ1-5; unclear D gene. V shed 5 bases and J shed 2 bases, with 10 bases lying between them. Germline CDR1 is SQVTM and CDR2 is ANQGSEA. The CDR3 sequence is 13 residues long. The CDR3 coding sequence is TGCAGCGTTCGCTACGCAGGCAATCAGCCCCAGCATTTT. Protein product: CSVRYAGNQPQHF. The full variable domain, in which reference TRBV29-1 and TRBJ1-5 provide the parts outside the CDR3, is SAVISQKPSRDICQRGTSLTIQCQVDSQVTMMFWYRQQPGQSLTLIATANQGSEATYESGFVIDKFPISRPNLTFSTLTVSNMSPEDSSIYLCSVRYAGNQPQHFGDGTRLSIL.

V gene TRBV20-1 combines with J gene TRBJ1-4, with no clear D. V was pared by 7 bases and J by 6 bases, with 15 bases between. Per germline, CDR1 DFQATT and CDR2 SNEGSKA (reference sequence). The CDR3 runs 13 residues. The CDR3 DNA follows: TGCAGTGTTCAATCGATACCCCATGAAAAACTGTTTTTT. Translated, it gives CSVQSIPHEKLFF.

This clonotype has a single count. The genes are TRBV7-3 and TRBJ2-4, with D perhaps matching TRBD1 (5 bases). The V gene lost 3 bases and the J gene lost 10 bases, with 13 bases spanning the gap. Germline loops: CDR1 SGHTA, CDR2 FQGTGA. The CDR3 spans 13 residues. For the CDR3, the DNA is TGTGCCAGCAGCTTGACGGCGAAGGGGATTCAGTACTTC. As protein: CASSLTAKGIQYF.

This clonotype appeared many times. J is TRBJ2-3 and V is TRBV24-1; 8 nucleotides agree with TRBD2. This CDR3 region has 16 residues. With V trimmed by 0 bases and J by 3 bases, 4 bases remained unmatched. Per the germline V gene, CDR1 is KGHDR and CDR2 is SFDVKD. The CDR3 loop is CATSDLRRGVTDTQYF. In nucleotides, the CDR3 is TGTGCCACCAGTGATTTGCGGCGGGGGGTTACAGATACGCAGTATTTT.

A few counts support this clonotype. The chain has TRBV29-1 and TRBJ2-1, with a tentative D call TRBD1 (6 bases). Germline CDR1 SQVTM, CDR2 ANQGSEA. V lost 6 bases to trimming and J lost 10 bases, with 19 bases between them. The CDR3 covers 13 residues. Here the CDR3 reads CSVIGQGQREQFF. The CDR3 bases are TGCAGCGTAATCGGGCAGGGACAACGCGAGCAGTTCTTC.

The V gene is TRBV2, the J gene TRBJ2-1, with TRBD2 identical over 8 bases. The CDR3 spans 17 residues. V was pared by 3 bases and J by 0 bases, with 7 bases of the junction left unmatched. Looked up from germline, CDR1 is SNHLY and CDR2 is FYNNEI. CDR3 DNA sequence: TGTGCCAGCAGTGAGGGCTCGGGGGGGAGCTCCTACAATGAGCAGTTCTTC. Its translation: CASSEGSGGSSYNEQFF.

In this sample, this clonotype turned up a few times. This chain joins TRBV24-1 and TRBJ2-3; D uncertain. Germline-derived CDR1 and CDR2 are KGHDR and SFDVKD. V was pared by 0 bases and J by 3 bases, with 3 bases between. The CDR3 sequence is 13 residues long. The CDR3 DNA follows: TGTGCCACCAGTGATTTGTGGACAGATACGCAGTATTTT. Its translation: CATSDLWTDTQYF.

The chain combines TRBV4-1 with TRBJ2-1; the D gene is possibly TRBD2 (7 bases). V gave up 7 bases and J gave up 3 bases, with 13 bases separating them. This CDR3 region has 14 residues. The germline V gene encodes CDR1 MGHRA and CDR2 YSYEKL. The CDR3 coding sequence is TGCGCCAGCAATGAGGGGGGGGGCTACAATGAGCAGTTCTTC. It is translated as CASNEGGGYNEQFF.

The rearrangement uses TRBV5-4 and TRBJ2-2, with D possibly matching TRBD2 (6 bases). The germline V gene has CDR1 SGHNT and CDR2 YYREEE (reference sequence). The CDR3 is 16 residues long. Trimming cost V 4 bases and J 1 base, with 14 bases left between them. The chain's CDR3 is CASSPALGGNTGELFF. The DNA of the CDR3 is TGTGCCAGCAGCCCGGCCCTGGGGGGGAACACCGGGGAGCTGTTTTTT.

V usage is TRBV28 and J usage is TRBJ2-7; TRBD1 agrees at 10 bases. Germline V gene sequence: CDR1 MDHEN, CDR2 SYDVKM. CDR3 length: 14 amino acids. Germline trimming cut 5 bases from V and 10 bases from J; bases unmatched to any gene: 11. The CDR3 bases are TGTGCCAGCAGTCTTCGGACAGGGGGACGGTATCAGTACGTC. Its translation: CASSLRTGGRYQYV.

This sequence joins TRBV5-1 and TRBJ2-5, with D perhaps matching TRBD1 (7 bases). This CDR3 has 14 residues. From germline, CDR1 is SGHRS and CDR2 YFSETQ. Between the trimmed V and J ends, which lost 4 bases and 9 bases, there was a span of 19 bases. Written as DNA, the CDR3 is TGCGCCAGCAGCCTACAGGGGTCGGGGGAGGCCCAGTACTTC. It codes for CASSLQGSGEAQYF. The complete variable domain, with remaining parts taken from reference TRBV5-1 and TRBJ2-5, reads KAGVTQTPRYLIKTRGQQVTLSCSPISGHRSVSWYQQTPGQGLQFLFEYFSETQRNKGNFPGRFSGRQFSNSRSEMNVSTLELGDSALYLCASSLQGSGEAQYFGPGTRLLVL.

This rearrangement joins TRBV20-1 to TRBJ2-2; no firm D call. The CDR3 covers 11 residues. Trimming removed 3 bases at V and 6 bases at J, with 5 bases between. Germline-derived CDR1 and CDR2 are DFQATT and SNEGSKA (reference sequence). In DNA, the CDR3 is TGCAGTGCTAGCTTGGCCGGGGAGCTGTTTTTT. It specifies CSASLAGELFF.

This clonotype was seen only a few times. The chain couples TRBV4-1 to TRBJ1-1; D might be TRBD1 (5 bases). The CDR3 extends over 14 amino acids. Trimming took off 2 bases at V and 1 base at J, with 8 bases between the two ends. The germline V gene encodes CDR1 MGHRA and CDR2 YSYEKL. CDR3 loop: CASSQSQGNTEAFF. The DNA of the CDR3 is TGCGCCAGCAGCCAAAGCCAGGGGAACACTGAAGCTTTCTTT.

The chain recombines TRBV19 with TRBJ1-5, with 7 bases matching TRBD1. V was clipped by 6 bases and J by 7 bases; unmatched bases: 6. The CDR3 is 13 amino acids. Germline values: CDR1 LNHDA, CDR2 SQIVND (reference sequence). DNA for the CDR3: TGTGCCAGTAGCCAGGGGGACTGGCAGCCCCAGCATTTT. Amino acids: CASSQGDWQPQHF.

The chain links TRBV5-1 to TRBJ2-3; TRBD2 aligns across 8 bases. V dropped 6 bases and J dropped 3; count of bases not matched to a gene: 6. CDR3 size: 14 residues. Germline V lookup: CDR1 SGHRS, CDR2 YFSETQ. The CDR3 reads CASMTGGPTDTQYF. DNA for the CDR3: TGCGCCAGCATGACGGGGGGGCCGACAGATACGCAGTATTTT.

This clonotype was counted a few times. The rearrangement joins TRBV3-1 to TRBJ1-6; no clear D gene. The germline CDR1 and CDR2 sequences are LGHDT and YNNKEL (reference sequence). The CDR3 totals 13 residues. V gave up 4 bases and J gave up 8 bases, with 9 bases separating them. In DNA form, the CDR3 reads TGTGCCAGCAGCCGAAAACTTGATTCACCCCTCCACTTT. Encoded protein: CASSRKLDSPLHF.

This clonotype was seen more than once but under ten times. The rearrangement joins TRBV6-5 to TRBJ2-7; D perhaps matches TRBD1 (6 bases). The CDR3 is made up of 13 amino acids. The germline CDR1 and CDR2 sequences are MNHEY and SVGAGI. V shed 2 bases and J shed 7 bases, with 12 bases lying between them. The CDR3 loop reads CASSYAGAREQYF. CDR3 DNA sequence: TGTGCCAGCAGTTACGCAGGGGCGCGGGAGCAGTACTTC.

This clonotype was seen a few times. CDR3: CASSALLAGGETQYF. The CDR3 DNA reads as TGCGCCAGCAGCGCCTTACTAGCGGGGGGCGAGACCCAGTACTTC. The chain links TRBV5-1 to TRBJ2-5; 12 bases map to TRBD2. CDR3 length: 15 residues. Germline values: CDR1 SGHRS, CDR2 YFSETQ. The V and J ends lost 4 bases and 5 bases, in that order; junction bases with no gene match: 6.

This clonotype was seen many times. The chain couples TRBV20-1 to TRBJ1-1; no firm D call. This CDR3 spans 13 amino acids. The V end was cut by 0 bases, the J end by 0 bases, with 5 bases between. CDR1 is DFQATT, CDR2 SNEGSKA, per germline (reference sequence). Written as DNA, the CDR3 is TGCAGTGCTAGAGATCGGATGAACACTGAAGCTTTCTTT. This translates into CSARDRMNTEAFF.

This clonotype was counted a few times. This chain uses TRBV7-9 with TRBJ2-7, with D unclear. This CDR3 spans 13 amino acids. Germline lookup yields CDR1 SEHNR and CDR2 FQNEAQ (reference sequence). V was clipped by 5 bases and J by 3 bases, with 11 bases between them. The CDR3 loop is CASSQNQDYEQYV. The DNA for the CDR3 is TGTGCCAGCAGCCAAAATCAGGACTACGAGCAGTACGTC.

This clonotype was seen more than once but under ten times. CDR3 nucleotides: TGTGCCAGCAGTGAAAGGGGACAGAGCTCACCCCTCCACTTT. Residues: CASSERGQSSPLHF. The chain carries TRBV2 and TRBJ1-6; 7 bases match TRBD1. The V gene end was trimmed by 2 bases and the J gene end by 10 bases; junction bases not matched to a gene: 5. The CDR3 consists of 14 residues. Germline V gene lookup returns CDR1 SNHLY and CDR2 FYNNEI.

The chain links TRBV7-8 to TRBJ1-6; D not resolved. The CDR3 spans 13 residues. Germline V gene lookup returns CDR1 SGHVS and CDR2 FQNEAQ. V gave up 5 bases and J gave up 11 bases, with 13 bases separating them. Here the CDR3 reads CASSPPDGPPLHF. CDR3 nucleotide sequence: TGTGCCAGCAGCCCTCCCGATGGGCCACCCCTCCACTTT. Full variable domain (missing parts from reference TRBV7-8 and TRBJ1-6): GAGVSQSPRYKVAKRGQDVALRCDPISGHVSLFWYQQALGQGPEFLTYFQNEAQLDKSGLPSDRFFAERPEGSVSTLKIQRTQQEDSAVYLCASSPPDGPPLHFGNGTRLTVT.

This clonotype has just a few counts. V gene TRBV18 combines with J gene TRBJ2-1; 8 bases are shared with TRBD1. Germline V gene data show CDR1 as KGHSH and CDR2 as LQKENI. The CDR3 is made up of 13 amino acids. V was pared by 2 bases and J by 10 bases, with 4 bases of the junction left unmatched. This chain's CDR3 is CASSPFGQGEQFF. In nucleotides, the CDR3 is TGTGCCAGCTCACCATTCGGACAGGGCGAGCAGTTCTTC.

This clonotype has ten or more counts. A read error may account for a junction end that differs from germline. This chain links TRBV12-3 or TRBV12-4 with TRBJ2-2; D remains ambiguous. This CDR3 has 11 amino acids. As DNA, the CDR3 is TGCGCCAGCAGCTTCACCGGGGAGCTGTTTTTT. It yields the protein CASSFTGELFF.